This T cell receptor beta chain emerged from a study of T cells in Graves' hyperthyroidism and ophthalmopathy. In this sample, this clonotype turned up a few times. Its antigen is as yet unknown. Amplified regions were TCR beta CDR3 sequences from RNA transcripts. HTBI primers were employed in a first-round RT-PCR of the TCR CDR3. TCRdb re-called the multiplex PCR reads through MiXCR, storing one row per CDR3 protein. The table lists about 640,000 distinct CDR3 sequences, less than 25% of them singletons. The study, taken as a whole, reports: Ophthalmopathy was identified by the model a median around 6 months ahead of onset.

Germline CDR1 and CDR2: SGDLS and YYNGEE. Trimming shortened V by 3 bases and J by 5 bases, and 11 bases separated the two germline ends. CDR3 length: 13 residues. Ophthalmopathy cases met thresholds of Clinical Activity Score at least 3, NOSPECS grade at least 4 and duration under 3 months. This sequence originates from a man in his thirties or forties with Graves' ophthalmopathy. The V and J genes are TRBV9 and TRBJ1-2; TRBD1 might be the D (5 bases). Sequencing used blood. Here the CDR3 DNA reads TGTGCCAGCAGCGCAATGGGGGGGTATGGCTACACCTTC. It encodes CASSAMGGYGYTF.